Below are 7 T cell receptor beta chains sequenced from a single sample in a study of blood T cells in healthy people across ages (dated by TCRdb to between 2014 and 2017). Library construction relied on 5' RACE. The run used an Illumina HiSeq 2500. A second PCR of roughly 7 to 12 cycles was performed with a sample-barcoded 5' primer and a J-beta primer mix. In-frame beta chains were kept once TCRdb had trimmed the public reads at Q25 with fastp and called clones with MiXCR. A single entry per CDR3 protein holds the most common genes and DNA from its merged rows. This sample lists nearly 800,000 distinct CDR3 sequences; more than 55% were detected once. Of the sample, roughly 26% is held by the ten largest clones. The sample was blood. The receptors were gathered from a man aged 40-49 years in good health.

This clonotype was detected only a few times. This chain's CDR3 is CASSFTLLLAVTDTQYF. CDR3 sequence (DNA): TGTGCCAGCAGCTTTACCCTACTACTAGCGGTCACAGATACGCAGTATTTT. This rearrangement joins TRBV7-9 to TRBJ2-3; 8 bases fit TRBD2. This CDR3 has 17 amino acids. Germline V gene sequence: CDR1 SEHNR, CDR2 FQNEAQ (reference sequence). Losses at the gene ends were 3 bases for V and 2 bases for J; bases not matched to a gene: 10.

A single count supports this clonotype. The CDR3, as DNA: TGTGCCAGCAGCCAGACAGGGGCAGGGCGTGAGCAGTACTTC. As protein: CASSQTGAGREQYF. The genes are TRBV3-1 and TRBJ2-1, with 8 positions matching TRBD1. The DNA end favors TRBJ2-7, so the J call may be wrong. This CDR3 has 14 residues. CDR1 and CDR2 (germline): LGHDT, YNNKEL (reference sequence).

The chain has TRBV7-2 and TRBJ2-7; TRBD1 or TRBD2 may be the D gene (6 bases each). With 7 bases removed from V and 6 bases from J, the gap between germline ends came to 19 bases. The CDR3 spans 14 residues. CDR1 and CDR2 from the germline V gene are SGHTA and FQGNSA. The CDR3 is CASKRGGGRTEQYF. Here the CDR3 DNA reads TGTGCCAGCAAAAGAGGAGGGGGGCGCACCGAGCAGTACTTC.

This chain uses TRBV7-2 with TRBJ2-3; the D gene is possibly TRBD1 (5 bases). The V gene lost 5 bases and the J gene lost 2 bases, with 14 bases spanning the gap. Per the germline V gene, CDR1 is SGHTA and CDR2 is FQGNSA. This CDR3 contains 15 residues. The CDR3 DNA reads as TGTGCCAGCAGCCCCCCGGACACCTACACAGATACGCAGTATTTT. Protein sequence: CASSPPDTYTDTQYF.

The genes are TRBV12-3 or TRBV12-4 and TRBJ2-3; D might be TRBD1 (6 bases). With 3 bases removed from V and 3 bases from J, the gap between germline ends came to 13 bases. This CDR3 region has 15 residues. The CDR3 DNA follows: TGTGCCAGCAGTTTTGGCAGGGGCCGGACAGATACGCAGTATTTT. This encodes CASSFGRGRTDTQYF.

This clonotype turned up a few times. The chain joins TRBV28 to TRBJ2-1; D assignment may be TRBD1 or TRBD2 (5 bases each). Germline CDR1 is MDHEN and CDR2 is SYDVKM. This CDR3 is built from 15 residues. V dropped 4 bases and J dropped 4 bases, with 14 bases sitting between them. CDR3 region: CASSSGRGGYNEQFF. CDR3 bases: TGTGCCAGCAGTTCCGGACGTGGGGGTTACAATGAGCAGTTCTTC.

In its sample, this clonotype was seen once. The rearrangement joins TRBV5-1 to TRBJ2-1, with 8 positions matching TRBD2. The DNA end is more similar to TRBJ2-7, so the J call may be wrong. The CDR3 runs 15 residues. The germline CDR1 and CDR2 sequences are SGHRS and YFSETQ. CDR3 protein: CASSLTSGSANEQYF. In nucleotides, the CDR3 is TGCGCCAGCAGCTTAACGAGCGGGAGTGCAAATGAGCAGTACTTC.